The 27 T cell receptor beta chains given below trace back to one sample, sequenced in a study of cytomegalovirus exposure and HLA in healthy donors. Primers included in the PCR were 60 Vbeta and 13 Jbeta primers. The table came from immunoSEQ multiplex PCR; TCRdb's copy has only in-frame clones and leaves some out. This table holds about 120,000 clones, over 60% found once. The sequenced sample consisted of PBMCs. The receptors come from a female donor in good health and CMV-seronegative.

The rearrangement links TRBV5-1 to TRBJ2-3; 10 positions agree with TRBD2. The germline gives CDR1 SGHRS, CDR2 YFSETQ. The CDR3 contains 18 residues. J lost 6 bases, V lost 4 bases, and 17 bases had no gene match. In DNA form, the CDR3 reads TGCGCCAGCAGCCAGTCCAAGGAGCGGGGGGGCAGGGCGGATACGCAGTATTTT. Its translation: CASSQSKERGGRADTQYF.

Only a few counts were recorded for this clone. The chain couples TRBV29-1 to TRBJ1-1, with no clear D. V lost 4 bases to trimming and J lost 1 base, with 25 bases between them. CDR3 length equals 18 residues. Per germline, CDR1 SQVTM and CDR2 ANQGSEA. The CDR3 bases are TGCAGCGTTGTTGCTGAGTTGAGGACTACTCAGAGGAACACTGAAGCTTTCTTT. This gives the protein CSVVAELRTTQRNTEAFF.

This clone came up a few times. The gene calls are TRBV4-2 and TRBJ2-1, with D maybe TRBD1 (7 bases). Germline V gene lookup returns CDR1 LGHNA and CDR2 YNFKEQ. Trimming pared 1 base from V and 4 bases from J, leaving 14 bases between. The CDR3 extends over 16 amino acids. The CDR3 spells CASSQGGRGDYNEQFF. In DNA, the CDR3 is TGTGCCAGCAGCCAAGGGGGCAGGGGGGATTACAATGAGCAGTTCTTC.

This chain connects TRBV30 to TRBJ2-1; D is unresolved. The CDR3 is made up of 12 amino acids. Germline V gene data show CDR1 as GTSNPN and CDR2 as SVGIG (reference sequence). The germline V and J ends were trimmed by 0 bases and 6 bases, with 6 bases remaining between them. The CDR3 region is CAWSVISNEQFF. CDR3 DNA: TGTGCCTGGAGTGTAATTAGCAATGAGCAGTTCTTC.

The chain is built from TRBV14 and TRBJ1-2; D gene ambiguous. The germline CDR1 and CDR2 sequences are SGHDN and FVKESK. CDR3 length: 15 amino acids. Between the trimmed V and J ends, which lost 3 bases and 8 bases, there was a span of 19 bases. The CDR3 bases are TGTGCCAGCAGCCAGGGCTTATCTGGTATAGGCGGCTACACCTTC. Translated: CASSQGLSGIGGYTF.

Written as DNA, the CDR3 is TGTGCCAGCAGTCCTCACCCTGGGCTCGAAAGAGAGACCCAGTACTTC. Translation gives CASSPHPGLERETQYF. The chain employs TRBV6-6 and TRBJ2-5; no firm D call. V was cut by 5 bases and J by 4 bases, with 20 bases left in between. The CDR3 has 16 amino acids. Germline CDR1 is MNHNY and CDR2 is SVGAGI (reference sequence).

The chain combines TRBV18 with TRBJ2-2, with 13 bases that match TRBD2. J was trimmed by 0 bases and V by 5 bases; bases with no gene match: 9. The CDR3 loop spans 19 amino acids. Per the germline V gene, CDR1 is KGHSH and CDR2 is LQKENI. CDR3 sequence (DNA): TGTGCCAGCTCAGGTCTCGGGACTAGCGGGACCCCGAACACCGGGGAGCTGTTTTTT. Amino acid sequence: CASSGLGTSGTPNTGELFF.

J is TRBJ1-1 and V is TRBV10-3; unclear D gene. Trimming stripped 0 bases from V and 8 bases from J, with 7 bases between. CDR1 and CDR2 from the germline V gene are ENHRY and SYGVKD. The CDR3 runs to 12 residues. The CDR3 bases are TGTGCCATCAGTGAGTCCCCCAGAGAAGCTTTCTTT. Amino acid sequence: CAISESPREAFF.

The chain is built from TRBV2 and TRBJ2-5; TRBD1 might be the D (6 bases). Trimming removed 7 bases at V and 4 bases at J, with 22 bases between. The CDR3 is 16 residues long. Germline V gene lookup returns CDR1 SNHLY and CDR2 FYNNEI. CDR3 nucleotide sequence: TGTGCCAGCACTTTTACAGCCGAGCTAGGGGGAGAGACCCAGTACTTC. This codes for CASTFTAELGGETQYF.

The chain carries TRBV19 and TRBJ2-3, with D tentatively TRBD2 (5 bases). The V end lost 3 bases, the J end lost 0 bases, and 16 bases lay between the germline ends. The CDR3 contains 17 residues. CDR1 is LNHDA and CDR2 is SQIVND in the germline V gene (reference sequence). The chain's CDR3 is CASSIRTGQSSTDTQYF. The CDR3 DNA follows: TGTGCCAGTAGTATTCGGACTGGCCAATCTAGCACAGATACGCAGTATTTT.

This clone has only a few counts. The gene calls are TRBV13 and TRBJ1-1; D might be TRBD1 (5 bases). Deletions cut 5 bases from V and 0 bases from J, with 13 bases between. Germline assignment: CDR1 PRHDT and CDR2 FYEKMQ (reference sequence). The CDR3 is 15 amino acids. The CDR3 region has the DNA TGTGCCAGCAGCCCGACAGAGTATCTGAACACTGAAGCTTTCTTT. Translating gives CASSPTEYLNTEAFF.

The chain employs TRBV30 and TRBJ2-6, with D tentatively TRBD2 (5 bases). The CDR3 has 14 amino acids. Per the germline V gene, CDR1 is GTSNPN and CDR2 is SVGIG (reference sequence). Deletions cut 1 base from V and 2 bases from J, with 6 bases between. The DNA of the CDR3 is TGTGCCTGGAGTGGGGAGACTGGGGCCAACGTCCTGACTTTC. Residues: CAWSGETGANVLTF.

This chain joins TRBV7-2 and TRBJ2-5, with unresolved D. Trimming removed 3 bases at V and 4 bases at J, with 9 bases between. This CDR3 has 13 amino acids. Germline lookup yields CDR1 SGHTA and CDR2 FQGNSA. The CDR3 spells CASSFPGGETQYF. In DNA, the CDR3 is TGTGCCAGCAGCTTTCCGGGTGGAGAGACCCAGTACTTC.

This clone was counted once. The chain is built from TRBV6-6 and TRBJ2-5; perhaps TRBD1 as D (6 bases). Germline loops: CDR1 MNHNY, CDR2 SVGAGI (reference sequence). The V and J ends lost 8 bases and 1 base respectively, with 8 bases between them. There are 12 residues in the CDR3. The DNA of the CDR3 is TGTGCCAGCGGACAGCTCCAAGAGACCCAGTACTTC. It translates to CASGQLQETQYF.

The chain couples TRBV5-1 to TRBJ1-6; 9 nucleotides line up with TRBD1. The germline CDR1 and CDR2 sequences are SGHRS and YFSETQ. The CDR3 contains 14 residues. Germline trimming cut 4 bases from V and 8 bases from J; bases unmatched to any gene: 4. CDR3 nucleotides: TGCGCCAGCAGCGACGGACAGGGGTATTCACCCCTCCACTTT. Translation: CASSDGQGYSPLHF.

Only one count was recorded for this clone. The rearrangement links TRBV28 to TRBJ2-3; D perhaps matches TRBD1 (5 bases). V gave up 3 bases and J gave up 3 bases, with 7 bases separating them. The CDR3 consists of 13 residues. Germline CDR1 is MDHEN and CDR2 is SYDVKM. Written as DNA, the CDR3 is TGTGCCAGCAGTTTGCCAGGGACAGATACGCAGTATTTT. Its protein product is CASSLPGTDTQYF.

The chain is built from TRBV6-1 and TRBJ2-3; D is uncertain. Germline V lookup: CDR1 MNHNS, CDR2 SASEGT. With 4 bases removed from V and 0 bases from J, the gap between germline ends came to 11 bases. The CDR3 totals 15 residues. CDR3 region: CASSVVPRSTDTQYF. CDR3 nucleotide sequence: TGTGCCAGCAGTGTGGTGCCCAGAAGCACAGATACGCAGTATTTT.

The genes are TRBV30 and TRBJ1-1; D call uncertain. CDR1 GTSNPN and CDR2 SVGIG come from the germline V gene (reference sequence). There are 13 residues in the CDR3. V dropped 0 bases and J dropped 1 base, with 6 bases sitting between them. The CDR3 spells CAWSVRANTEAFF. The CDR3 nucleotides read TGTGCCTGGAGTGTGCGGGCGAACACTGAAGCTTTCTTT. The full variable domain, rest sourced from reference TRBV30 and TRBJ1-1, is SQTIHQWPATLVQPVGSPLSLECTVEGTSNPNLYWYRQAAGRGLQLLFYSVGIGQISSEVPQNLSASRPQDRQFILSSKKLLLSDSGFYLCAWSVRANTEAFFGQGTRLTVV.

V and J are TRBV19 and TRBJ2-1, with TRBD2 identical over 11 bases. V was clipped by 3 bases and J by 5 bases; unmatched bases: 3. CDR1 LNHDA and CDR2 SQIVND come from the germline V gene (reference sequence). The CDR3 is made up of 15 amino acids. CDR3 DNA sequence: TGTGCCAGTAGTATTACTAGCGGGGGAAACAATGAGCAGTTCTTC. This codes for CASSITSGGNNEQFF. Together with reference TRBV19 and TRBJ2-1, the CDR3 gives the full variable domain: DGGITQSPKYLFRKEGQNVTLSCEQNLNHDAMYWYRQDPGQGLRLIYYSQIVNDFQKGDIAEGYSVSREKKESFPLTVTSAQKNPTAFYLCASSITSGGNNEQFFGPGTRLTVL.

V is TRBV11-2 and J is TRBJ2-3; 9 positions agree with TRBD1. The V segment lost 5 bases and the J segment 3 bases; nucleotides outside the gene matches: 6. The germline V gene has CDR1 SGHAT and CDR2 FQNNGV. CDR3 length equals 15 residues. The CDR3 nucleotides read TGTGCCAGCAGCCAACAGGGGGCAACTACAGATACGCAGTATTTT. Translating it yields CASSQQGATTDTQYF.

The chain uses TRBV7-8 and TRBJ2-6, with D tentatively TRBD2 (6 bases). Germline loops: CDR1 SGHVS, CDR2 FQNEAQ. V shed 1 base and J shed 5 bases, with 6 bases lying between them. This CDR3 is 14 amino acids long. The CDR3 is CASSLGGRANVLTF. CDR3 DNA: TGTGCCAGCAGCTTAGGCGGGAGGGCCAACGTCCTGACTTTC.

J is TRBJ1-1 and V is TRBV29-1; D is unresolved. This CDR3 is 11 amino acids long. Trimming cost V 7 bases and J 4 bases, with 10 bases left between them. The germline gives CDR1 SQVTM, CDR2 ANQGSEA. This CDR3 reads CSADKATEAFF. The CDR3 coding sequence is TGCAGCGCCGACAAAGCCACTGAAGCTTTCTTT.

This chain joins TRBV4-3 and TRBJ2-3; D is unresolved. CDR3 length equals 16 residues. CDR1 is LGHNA, CDR2 YSLEER, per germline. Trimming shortened V by 0 bases and J by 4 bases, and 14 bases separated the two germline ends. The CDR3 nucleotides are TGCGCCAGCAGCCAAGAGGCTTCGCTGCTGGCAGATACGCAGTATTTT. This gives the protein CASSQEASLLADTQYF.

The V and J genes are TRBV1 and TRBJ2-5; the D call of TRBD1 is as the table states it, not checked on the DNA. TRBV1 represents a pseudogene. There are 14 residues in the CDR3. This CDR3 reads CTSSLRTGEETQYF. The CDR3 coding sequence is TGCACCAGCAGCCTTCGGACAGGGGAGGAGACCCAGTACTTC.

The V call is TRBV7-9, the J call TRBJ1-2; 11 bases map to TRBD1. Germline CDR1 SEHNR, CDR2 FQNEAQ (reference sequence). The CDR3 contains 14 residues. After removal of 5 bases from V and 8 bases from J, the junction contained 7 bases not matched to a gene. CDR3 loop: CASSPGQGAEGYTF. In DNA, the CDR3 is TGTGCCAGCAGCCCCGGACAGGGGGCAGAAGGCTACACCTTC.

The rearrangement links TRBV19 to TRBJ2-1; TRBD2 agrees at 13 bases. The CDR3 runs 14 residues. Germline trimming cut 6 bases from V and 13 bases from J; bases unmatched to any gene: 9. The germline V gene has CDR1 LNHDA and CDR2 SQIVND (reference sequence). CDR3 protein: CASRTTSGGPPQFF. The DNA of the CDR3 is TGTGCCAGTAGGACGACTAGCGGGGGGCCCCCCCAGTTCTTC.

The genes are TRBV5-6 and TRBJ1-5, with D possibly TRBD1 on 6 matching bases. The germline CDR1 and CDR2 sequences are SGHDT and YYEEEE. The CDR3 is 15 residues long. V was pared by 4 bases and J by 0 bases, with 11 bases between. CDR3 in amino acids: CASSGGHHSNQPQHF. CDR3 DNA: TGTGCCAGCAGCGGGGGACACCATAGCAATCAGCCCCAGCATTTT. Using reference TRBV5-6 and TRBJ1-5 for the parts outside the CDR3, the full variable domain is DAGVTQSPTHLIKTRGQQVTLRCSPKSGHDTVSWYQQALGQGPQFIFQYYEEEERQRGNFPDRFSGHQFPNYSSELNVNALLLGDSALYLCASSGGHHSNQPQHFGDGTRLSIL.